The present T cell receptor beta chain was sequenced within a study of blood T cells in healthy people across ages. Study observations and caveats: Any conclusive comparison of naive versus antigen-experienced cells was prevented by using unsorted PBMCs. Observed TCR beta diversity per million T cells went down as age went up. This fall followed a roughly linear course with age.

The V gene lost 3 bases and the J gene lost 4 bases, with 14 bases spanning the gap. Germline V lookup: CDR1 SGHTA, CDR2 FQGNSA. This CDR3 spans 15 amino acids. To note about this clonotype: Its antigen is not known.

In terms of origin and age, donors were healthy Caucasian individuals from Russia aged about 6 to 100. A second PCR of roughly 7 to 11 cycles used a sample-barcoded 5' primer and a J-beta primer mix. TCRdb re-called the 5' RACE reads with MiXCR, one entry per CDR3 protein. This sample carries about 800,000 distinct CDR3 sequences, around 25% of them seen once, and the ten largest clones take approximately 4%. Separately, the same data were catalogued under a study of T cells of mothers and their children.

The receptor was derived from a boy aged 5-17 years in good health. Sequenced material: blood. The rearrangement uses TRBV7-2 and TRBJ2-3; a weak D match, TRBD1 (5 bases). CDR3 in amino acids: CASSLSGRVPDTQYF. In DNA, the CDR3 is TGTGCCAGCAGCTTGTCGGGCAGGGTCCCAGATACGCAGTATTTT.